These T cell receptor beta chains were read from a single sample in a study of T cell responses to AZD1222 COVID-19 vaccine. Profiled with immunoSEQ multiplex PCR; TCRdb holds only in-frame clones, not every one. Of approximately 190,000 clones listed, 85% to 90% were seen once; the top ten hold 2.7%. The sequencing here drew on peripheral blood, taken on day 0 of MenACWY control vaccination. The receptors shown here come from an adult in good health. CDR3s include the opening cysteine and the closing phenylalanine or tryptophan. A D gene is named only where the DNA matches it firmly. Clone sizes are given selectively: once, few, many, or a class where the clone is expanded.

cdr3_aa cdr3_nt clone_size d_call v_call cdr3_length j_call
CASSLGQGSYEQYF TGTGCCAGCAGCTTAGGTCAGGGCTCCTACGAGCAGTACTTC - - TRBV5-4 14 TRBJ2-7
CASSPRTAGSTGELFF TGTGCCAGCAGCCCTAGAACCGCGGGGAGTACCGGGGAGCTGTTTTTT - - TRBV13 16 TRBJ2-2
CASSPSVGDTGELFF TGTGCCAGCAGCCCTTCGGTAGGGGACACCGGGGAGCTGTTTTTT - - TRBV5-4 15 TRBJ2-2
CASSQEGGPKGQYF TGTGCCAGCAGCCAAGAAGGCGGTCCCAAAGGACAGTACTTC - - TRBV3-1/TRBV3-2 14 TRBJ2-7
CSVLTGKDGYTF TGCAGCGTTTTGACAGGGAAGGATGGCTACACCTTC - TRBD1 TRBV29-1 12 TRBJ1-2
CASSKSAGNTEAFF TGTGCCAGCAGCAAATCGGCAGGGAACACTGAAGCTTTCTTT - - TRBV21-1 14 TRBJ1-1
CASSPGGGVETNEKLFF TGTGCCAGCAGCCCCGGGGGAGGGGTTGAGACTAATGAAAAACTGTTTTTT - - TRBV9 17 TRBJ1-4
CAISESQGSGNTIYF TGTGCCATCAGTGAGTCACAGGGCTCTGGAAACACCATATATTTT - - TRBV10-3 15 TRBJ1-3
CASSSRGQGSSYEQYF TGTGCCAGCAGCTCTCGGGGACAGGGAAGCTCCTACGAGCAGTACTTC once TRBD1 TRBV5-5 16 TRBJ2-7
CASSLSGAALNYGYTF TGTGCCAGCAGCTTATCAGGGGCCGCGCTTAACTATGGCTACACCTTC once - TRBV7-2 16 TRBJ1-2
CASSLWENQPQHF TGTGCCAGCAGCTTATGGGAGAATCAGCCCCAGCATTTT - - TRBV11-2 13 TRBJ1-5
CAWSVQGGDPSPLHF TGTGCCTGGAGTGTACAGGGAGGAGACCCTTCACCCCTCCACTTT - - TRBV30 15 TRBJ1-6
CSVFQGREGGYTF TGCAGCGTTTTCCAGGGGCGCGAGGGTGGCTACACCTTC - - TRBV29-1 13 TRBJ1-2
CASSLGAWGATDTEAFF TGTGCCAGCAGCTTAGGCGCGTGGGGTGCGACGGACACTGAAGCTTTCTTT - - TRBV7-9 17 TRBJ1-1
CASSPGLAGGYDEQFF TGTGCCAGCAGTCCGGGACTAGCGGGAGGGTACGATGAGCAGTTCTTC - TRBD2 TRBV27 16 TRBJ2-1
CASSLETSGPYEQYF TGCGCCAGCAGCTTGGAGACTAGCGGCCCCTACGAGCAGTACTTC - TRBD2 TRBV5-1 15 TRBJ2-7
CASSLGATLASGANEQFF TGCGCCAGCAGCCTGGGTGCCACTCTTGCCTCAGGGGCCAATGAGCAGTTCTTC - - TRBV4-3 18 TRBJ2-1
CANRNLGTQYF TGTGCCAACCGTAATCTGGGGACCCAGTACTTC - - TRBV6-9 11 TRBJ2-5
CASSSGTGDNEQFF TGTGCCAGCAGCTCCGGGACAGGGGACAATGAGCAGTTCTTC - TRBD1 TRBV7-3 14 TRBJ2-1
CASTAGYSGNTIYF TGCGCCAGCACGGCGGGGTATTCTGGAAACACCATATATTTT once - TRBV5-1 14 TRBJ1-3
CASSLPQGEQYF TGCGCCAGCAGTTTGCCACAGGGGGAGCAGTACTTC - TRBD1 TRBV4-1 12 TRBJ2-7
CASSIGGGASDTQYF TGTGCCAGTAGTATAGGAGGGGGCGCGTCAGATACGCAGTATTTT - TRBD1 TRBV19 15 TRBJ2-3
CATSRDHTTDTQYF TGTGCCACCAGCAGAGATCACACGACAGATACGCAGTATTTT - - TRBV15 14 TRBJ2-3
CASSLSGGDEQYF TGTGCCAGCAGCTTATCAGGGGGGGACGAGCAGTACTTC - - TRBV5-4 13 TRBJ2-7
CASSWGNRYTF TGTGCCAGCAGCTGGGGTAATCGCTACACCTTC - - TRBV12-3/TRBV12-4 11 TRBJ1-2
CASSFVGNTEAFF TGTGCCAGCAGCTTTGTAGGGAACACTGAAGCTTTCTTT once - TRBV7-8 13 TRBJ1-1
CATSDPSPNDRGGGTDTQYF TGTGCCACCAGTGATCCATCCCCCAACGACAGGGGTGGAGGCACAGATACGCAGTATTTT once TRBD1 TRBV24-1 20 TRBJ2-3
CASSPGHPNTEAFF TGTGCCAGCAGCCCGGGACACCCGAACACTGAAGCTTTCTTT - - TRBV9 14 TRBJ1-1
CASSQVRDPGELFF TGTGCCAGCAGCCAAGTCCGTGATCCCGGGGAGCTGTTTTTT few - TRBV4-2 14 TRBJ2-2
CASSISGTAAEAFF TGTGCCAGCAGCATATCGGGGACGGCGGCTGAAGCTTTCTTT - - TRBV6-4 14 TRBJ1-1
CASSQDRGLEAFF TGTGCCAGCAGCCAAGATCGGGGGCTGGAAGCTTTCTTT - - TRBV14 13 TRBJ1-1
CASRGGQFGDYEQYF TGTGCCAGCAGGGGCGGACAGTTTGGGGACTACGAGCAGTACTTC - - TRBV27 15 TRBJ2-7
CASSLGGVSSGNTIYF TGTGCCAGCAGCCTTGGCGGGGTGTCCTCTGGAAACACCATATATTTT - - TRBV9 16 TRBJ1-3
CATRGAGTNTGELFF TGCGCCACCCGAGGGGCGGGGACGAACACCGGGGAGCTGTTTTTT - - TRBV5-1 15 TRBJ2-2
CASSSQSGASTSSPYEQYF TGTGCCAGCAGCTCCCAAAGTGGCGCTAGCACCTCTTCCCCCTACGAGCAGTACTTC - - TRBV7-2 19 TRBJ2-7
CATSRGEGASQHF TGTGCCACCAGCAGGGGGGAAGGGGCAAGCCAGCATTTT - - TRBV15 13 TRBJ1-5
CASRKTGGNSPLHF TGTGCCAGCAGGAAAACAGGGGGCAACTCACCCCTCCACTTT - TRBD1 TRBV27 14 TRBJ1-6
CASSPQRVANYGYTF TGTGCCAGCTCACCACAGAGGGTAGCTAACTATGGCTACACCTTC - - TRBV18 15 TRBJ1-2
CASSFFQGNTEAFF TGTGCCAGCAGCTTCTTTCAGGGGAACACTGAAGCTTTCTTT - - TRBV3-1/TRBV3-2 14 TRBJ1-1
CASSIELRVRNQPQHF TGTGCCAGTAGTATAGAGTTGCGGGTTCGCAATCAGCCCCAGCATTTT - - TRBV19 16 TRBJ1-5
CSARHNEQFF TGCAGTGCGCGGCATAATGAGCAGTTCTTC - - TRBV20-1 10 TRBJ2-1
CASSQVDMGIKGEQYF TGCGCCAGCAGCCAAGTAGATATGGGCATTAAGGGCGAGCAGTACTTC - - TRBV4-1 16 TRBJ2-7
CASRAQGSSYEQYF TGCGCCAGCAGGGCTCAGGGGTCCTCCTACGAGCAGTACTTC - - TRBV5-1 14 TRBJ2-7
CASIGSGRLNTEAFF TGTGCCAGCATCGGGAGTGGGCGCCTGAACACTGAAGCTTTCTTT - - TRBV19 15 TRBJ1-1
CASRKRRTFFSNEQFF TGTGCCAGCAGAAAGCGGAGGACCTTCTTCTCCAATGAGCAGTTCTTC - - TRBV6-4 16 TRBJ2-1
CASRFTYSYEQYF TGTGCCAGCAGGTTCACGTACTCCTACGAGCAGTACTTC - - TRBV28 13 TRBJ2-7
CASSQAGTRSGNTIYF TGTGCCAGCAGCCAAGCTGGGACCCGCTCTGGAAACACCATATATTTT - - TRBV3-1/TRBV3-2 16 TRBJ1-3
CASSPVMAGQAFTGELFF TGTGCCAGCTCACCCGTTATGGCGGGACAGGCCTTCACCGGGGAGCTGTTTTTT - TRBD1 TRBV18 18 TRBJ2-2
CASSPPITMNTEAFF TGTGCCAGCTCACCACCAATAACGATGAACACTGAAGCTTTCTTT - - TRBV18 15 TRBJ1-1
CASSYPTGQGPYEQYF TGTGCCAGCAGTTACCCCACCGGACAGGGGCCCTACGAGCAGTACTTC - TRBD1 TRBV6-6 16 TRBJ2-7
CASSEATRSGNTIYF TGTGCCAGCAGTGAAGCGACAAGATCTGGAAACACCATATATTTT - - TRBV6-1 15 TRBJ1-3
CASTFGPGYGYTF TGTGCCAGTACCTTTGGTCCGGGGTATGGCTACACCTTC - - TRBV19 13 TRBJ1-2
CASSKGGNTEAFF TGTGCCAGCAGCAAGGGGGGGAACACTGAAGCTTTCTTT - - TRBV7-8 13 TRBJ1-1